The 29 T cell receptor beta chains below come from one sample, sequenced in a study of T cell changes during pregnancy in multiple sclerosis. The protocol was immunoSEQ multiplex PCR, while the TCRdb copy is restricted to in-frame clones and leaves out a portion. Here the sample spans about 32,000 clones, approximately 89% being singletons. The sequencing here drew on CD4+ T cells from peripheral blood mononuclear cells, taken after pregnancy. Every receptor here comes from a female donor in good health, enrolled as a control in a pregnancy study.

This chain's CDR3 is CASGPPKGPEQFF. CDR3 DNA sequence: TGTGCTAGTGGTCCCCCCAAGGGGCCTGAGCAGTTCTTC. V usage is TRBV12-5 and J usage is TRBJ2-1; possibly TRBD1 for D (5 bases). The CDR3 spans 13 residues. The germline V gene encodes CDR1 LGHNT and CDR2 FRNRAP. The ends were cut back, 5 bases at V and 9 bases at J, with 14 bases in the middle.

V is TRBV5-1 and J is TRBJ1-3; a possible D gene is TRBD1 (5 bases). The CDR3 is 15 residues long. Between the trimmed V and J ends, which lost 4 bases and 0 bases, there was a span of 11 bases. Per germline, CDR1 SGHRS and CDR2 YFSETQ. The CDR3 sequence is CASSTGGASGNTIYF. CDR3 in DNA: TGCGCCAGCAGCACCGGAGGGGCCTCTGGAAACACCATATATTTT.

The V gene is TRBV6-5, the J gene TRBJ1-6, with 9 bases fitting TRBD1. The V gene end was trimmed by 6 bases and the J gene end by 8 bases; junction bases not matched to a gene: 2. CDR3 length equals 13 residues. The V gene's germline CDR1 is MNHEY and CDR2 SVGAGI. Here the CDR3 reads CASRWTGDSPLHF. The CDR3 nucleotides are TGTGCCAGCAGGTGGACAGGGGATTCACCCCTCCACTTT.

This clone was detected once. This chain joins TRBV7-2 and TRBJ2-7; D is perhaps TRBD1 (6 bases). The length of the CDR3 is 15 residues. Germline V gene data show CDR1 as SGHTA and CDR2 as FQGNSA. Deletions cut 4 bases from V and 2 bases from J, with 15 bases between. CDR3 sequence reads: CASSSKGDRTYEQYF. As DNA, the CDR3 is TGTGCCAGCAGCTCAAAGGGGGACCGCACCTACGAGCAGTACTTC.

V and J are TRBV27 and TRBJ1-1, with no clear D. The germline V gene has CDR1 MNHEY and CDR2 SMNVEV (reference sequence). Trimming cost V 8 bases and J 1 base, with 11 bases left between them. This CDR3 spans 13 amino acids. DNA for the CDR3: TGTGCCAGCCAAGGAGGAAGGAACACTGAAGCTTTCTTT. Its protein is CASQGGRNTEAFF.

The chain links TRBV15 to TRBJ1-1, with 7 bases aligning to TRBD1. J lost 11 bases, V lost 5 bases, and 11 bases had no gene match. The CDR3 runs to 13 residues. Germline CDR1 LNHNV, CDR2 YYDKDF (reference sequence). This CDR3 is CATSGLRQGPAFF. DNA of the CDR3: TGTGCCACCAGCGGCCTCAGACAGGGCCCGGCTTTCTTT.

The chain has TRBV27 and TRBJ2-3, with 9 bases aligning to TRBD2. Trimming cost V 3 bases and J 5 bases; bases outside gene matches: 6. This CDR3 comprises 15 residues. Germline loops: CDR1 MNHEY, CDR2 SMNVEV (reference sequence). The DNA of the CDR3 is TGTGCCAGCAGTTTTCTGGCGGGGGGGCAAGATACGCAGTATTTT. Protein sequence: CASSFLAGGQDTQYF.

The CDR3 DNA follows: TGTGCCATCAGCCCCCGGGGAGCGGGGGGGCAGCCTGAGCAGTTCTTC. It yields the protein CAISPRGAGGQPEQFF. The V and J genes are TRBV10-3 and TRBJ2-1; 10 bases are shared with TRBD2. With 6 bases clipped from V and 9 bases from J, the junction kept 14 bases outside the gene matches. This CDR3 region has 16 residues. Germline values: CDR1 ENHRY, CDR2 SYGVKD.

The chain has TRBV27 and TRBJ2-7, with 7 bases that match TRBD2. There are 12 residues in the CDR3. Germline CDR1 MNHEY, CDR2 SMNVEV (reference sequence). V trimming: 6 bases; J trimming: 6 bases; junction bases outside the gene matches: 5. Written as DNA, the CDR3 is TGTGCCAGCAGCACGGGGGGTGGCGAGCAGTACTTC. The encoded protein is CASSTGGGEQYF.

In DNA, the CDR3 is TGTGCCAGCAGCTCAGCTGGGACAGCGAATTCACCCCTCCACTTT. Translation: CASSSAGTANSPLHF. The chain carries TRBV7-9 and TRBJ1-6; 7 positions match TRBD1. Losses at the gene ends were 4 bases for V and 7 bases for J; bases not matched to a gene: 7. This CDR3 has 15 amino acids. Germline-derived CDR1 and CDR2 are SEHNR and FQNEAQ (reference sequence).

The genes are TRBV6-1 and TRBJ2-1; 9 positions agree with TRBD2. V shed 0 bases and J 0 bases; nucleotides not matched to a gene: 0. The germline CDR1 and CDR2 sequences are MNHNS and SASEGT. The length of the CDR3 is 16 residues. CDR3 in amino acids: CASSEASGSSYNEQFF. The CDR3, as DNA: TGTGCCAGCAGTGAAGCTAGCGGGAGCTCCTACAATGAGCAGTTCTTC.

This chain connects TRBV5-1 to TRBJ2-7, with a possible D match to TRBD2 (6 bases). Trimming left V 4 bases short and J 5 bases short, with 19 bases between. This CDR3 is built from 15 residues. CDR1 and CDR2 (germline): SGHRS, YFSETQ. CDR3 coding DNA: TGCGCCAGCAGCCTCCAACCGACTAGTAGGAACGAGCAGTACTTC. Residues: CASSLQPTSRNEQYF.

This chain links TRBV7-2 with TRBJ2-5, with TRBD2 matching 14 bases. The CDR3 is 16 amino acids. Germline assignment: CDR1 SGHTA and CDR2 FQGNSA. The V gene end was trimmed by 5 bases and the J gene end by 2 bases; junction bases not matched to a gene: 4. CDR3 coding DNA: TGTGCCAGCAGCCATGGGACTAGCGGGGGACAAGAGACCCAGTACTTC. Its protein product is CASSHGTSGGQETQYF.

The chain recombines TRBV2 with TRBJ2-7, with 7 bases identical to TRBD1. The germline gives CDR1 SNHLY, CDR2 FYNNEI. J was trimmed by 0 bases and V by 6 bases; bases with no gene match: 5. The CDR3 contains 14 residues. As DNA, the CDR3 is TGTGCCAGCAGGGAGAGACAGGGCTCCTACGAGCAGTACTTC. Translation: CASRERQGSYEQYF.

The rearrangement uses TRBV19 and TRBJ1-2, with D maybe TRBD1 (5 bases). The germline V and J ends were trimmed by 3 bases and 0 bases, with 14 bases remaining between them. Germline V CDR1 and CDR2: LNHDA, SQIVND (reference sequence). The CDR3 covers 16 residues. The CDR3 DNA follows: TGTGCCAGTAGTATGGGAAGGACACACGCTAACTATGGCTACACCTTC. It specifies CASSMGRTHANYGYTF.

This chain joins TRBV4-1 and TRBJ2-7, with no clear D. This CDR3 is built from 14 residues. V was pared by 4 bases and J by 3 bases, with 13 bases between. Germline CDR1 is MGHRA and CDR2 is YSYEKL. As DNA, the CDR3 is TGCGCCAGCAGCCCAGCAGCCAGGAACTACGAGCAGTACTTC. Translation: CASSPAARNYEQYF.

The V call is TRBV2, the J call TRBJ1-5; no firm D call. CDR1 SNHLY and CDR2 FYNNEI come from the germline V gene. This CDR3 is built from 14 residues. Trimming removed 0 bases from V and 5 bases from J, with 8 bases in between. The CDR3 region has the DNA TGTGCCAGCAGTGAAGCGGGAGGGTATCAGCCCCAGCATTTT. As protein: CASSEAGGYQPQHF.

The J gene is TRBJ2-7, the V gene TRBV6-1; TRBD1 might be the D (6 bases). The length of the CDR3 is 14 residues. The V end lost 4 bases, the J end lost 3 bases, and 13 bases lay between the germline ends. In germline, CDR1 is MNHNS, CDR2 SASEGT. This CDR3 is CASSGRDISYEQYF. CDR3 bases: TGTGCCAGCAGTGGCCGGGACATTAGCTACGAGCAGTACTTC.

This rearrangement joins TRBV11-3 to TRBJ1-1; D perhaps matches TRBD1 (6 bases). Germline CDR1 reads SGHNT; CDR2 reads YENEEA. V gave up 1 base and J gave up 5 bases, with 14 bases separating them. The CDR3 length is 15 residues. The chain's CDR3 is CASSLGQGGKTEAFF. The CDR3, as DNA: TGTGCCAGCAGCTTAGGACAAGGGGGAAAGACTGAAGCTTTCTTT. The full variable domain, with the rest looked up from reference TRBV11-3 and TRBJ1-1, is EAGVVQSPRYKIIEKKQPVAFWCNPISGHNTLYWYLQNLGQGPELLIRYENEEAVDDSQLPKDRFSAERLKGVDSTLKIQPAELGDSAVYLCASSLGQGGKTEAFFGQGTRLTVV.

The V gene is TRBV10-3, the J gene TRBJ2-4, with D unclear. In germline, CDR1 is ENHRY, CDR2 SYGVKD. This CDR3 is built from 16 residues. V was trimmed by 10 bases and J by 0 bases, leaving 19 bases between them. This CDR3 reads CATKPTASRAKNIQYF. In DNA, the CDR3 is TGTGCCACCAAGCCGACGGCATCTAGAGCCAAAAACATTCAGTACTTC.

The chain couples TRBV19 to TRBJ1-1; 7 bases match TRBD1. V shed 11 bases and J 0 bases; nucleotides not matched to a gene: 15. The CDR3 is made up of 16 amino acids. In germline, CDR1 is LNHDA, CDR2 SQIVND (reference sequence). CDR3 protein: CASIQGMAMVNTEAFF. The CDR3 nucleotides are TGTGCCTCCATACAGGGGATGGCTATGGTGAACACTGAAGCTTTCTTT.

V gene TRBV5-1 combines with J gene TRBJ2-3, with 7 bases fitting TRBD2. This CDR3 contains 15 residues. Trimming cost V 3 bases and J 4 bases; bases outside gene matches: 8. The germline V gene has CDR1 SGHRS and CDR2 YFSETQ. CDR3 sequence: CASSSVPGGADTQYF. The CDR3 DNA sequence: TGCGCCAGCAGCTCCGTCCCTGGGGGGGCAGATACGCAGTATTTT.

This clone showed up just once. This rearrangement joins TRBV5-1 to TRBJ2-1; D gene unclear. The germline CDR1 and CDR2 sequences are SGHRS and YFSETQ. Trimming removed 2 bases from V and 4 bases from J, with 13 bases in between. The CDR3 covers 15 residues. CDR3 nucleotides: TGCGCCAGCAGCTTTGGGCCGCCTGGGTACAATGAGCAGTTCTTC. It yields the protein CASSFGPPGYNEQFF.

The V call is TRBV6-1, the J call TRBJ2-1, with 7 bases matching TRBD1. Germline CDR1 and CDR2: MNHNS and SASEGT. The CDR3 is 10 residues long. J gave up 15 bases and V 8 bases, and 7 bases lay outside the gene matches. The CDR3 DNA reads TGTGCCAGCTCGAGGGACAGTACGTTCTTC. It encodes CASSRDSTFF.

This rearrangement joins TRBV19 to TRBJ1-1; 8 bases are shared with TRBD1. This CDR3 is 11 amino acids long. Germline V lookup: CDR1 LNHDA, CDR2 SQIVND (reference sequence). J lost 9 bases, V lost 9 bases, and 6 bases had no gene match. The CDR3 sequence is CASLDRGQAFF. As DNA, the CDR3 is TGTGCCAGCCTTGACAGGGGACAAGCTTTCTTT.

This chain links TRBV18 with TRBJ2-5, with D possibly being TRBD1 (6 bases). The V end lost 1 base, the J end lost 0 bases, and 9 bases lay between the germline ends. Germline V gene lookup returns CDR1 KGHSH and CDR2 LQKENI. This CDR3 is 15 amino acids long. CDR3 in DNA: TGTGCCAGCTCACCACTACAGGGCTACCAAGAGACCCAGTACTTC. Translating gives CASSPLQGYQETQYF.

The V call is TRBV5-6, the J call TRBJ2-3; tentative D call: TRBD1 (5 bases). With 2 bases removed from V and 0 bases from J, the gap between germline ends came to 16 bases. There are 17 residues in the CDR3. The germline V gene encodes CDR1 SGHDT and CDR2 YYEEEE. The CDR3 region is CASSFQGADPSTDTQYF. The CDR3 bases are TGTGCCAGCAGCTTCCAAGGGGCGGACCCTAGCACAGATACGCAGTATTTT.

The gene calls are TRBV20-1 and TRBJ2-3, with 7 bases lining up with TRBD2. Per the germline V gene, CDR1 is DFQATT and CDR2 is SNEGSKA (reference sequence). The CDR3 contains 11 residues. J lost 6 bases, V lost 3 bases, and 0 bases had no gene match. The DNA of the CDR3 is TGCAGTGCTAGTAGCGGGGATACGCAGTATTTT. It translates to CSASSGDTQYF.

This chain links TRBV11-2 with TRBJ1-3; 8 positions agree with TRBD1. V gave up 5 bases and J gave up 4 bases; unmatched junction bases: 4. CDR3 length: 14 residues. In germline, CDR1 is SGHAT, CDR2 FQNNGV. CDR3 DNA sequence: TGTGCCAGCAGCCTGGACAGGGAGGGAAACACCATATATTTT. Its translation is CASSLDREGNTIYF.